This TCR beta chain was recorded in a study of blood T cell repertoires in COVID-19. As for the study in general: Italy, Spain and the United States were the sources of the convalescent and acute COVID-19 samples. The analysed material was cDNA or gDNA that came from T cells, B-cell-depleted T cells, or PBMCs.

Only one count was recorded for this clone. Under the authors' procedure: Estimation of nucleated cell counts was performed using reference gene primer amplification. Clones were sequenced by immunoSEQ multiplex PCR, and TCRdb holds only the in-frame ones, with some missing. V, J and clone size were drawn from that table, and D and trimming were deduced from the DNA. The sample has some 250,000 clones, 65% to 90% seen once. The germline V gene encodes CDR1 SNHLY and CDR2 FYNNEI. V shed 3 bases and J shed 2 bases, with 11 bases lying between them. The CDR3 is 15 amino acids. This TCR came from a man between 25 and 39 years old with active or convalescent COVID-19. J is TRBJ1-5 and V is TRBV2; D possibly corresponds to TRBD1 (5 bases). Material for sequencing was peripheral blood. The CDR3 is CASSDIGVGNQPQHF. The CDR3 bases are TGTGCCAGCAGTGACATAGGGGTTGGCAATCAGCCCCAGCATTTT.